The T cell receptor (beta chain) described here comes from a study of shared clonotypes between healthy human individuals. Trimming cost V 5 bases and J 4 bases, with 21 bases left between them. This CDR3 has 17 amino acids. From germline, CDR1 is KGHSH and CDR2 LQKENI. Clones were sequenced by immunoSEQ multiplex PCR, and TCRdb holds only the in-frame ones, with some missing. The table includes 2 million to 2.5 million clones, 93% detected once. The chain couples TRBV18 to TRBJ1-5; D ambiguous. Material for sequencing was naive CD4+ T cells from PBMCs. Indicated subset: CD45RA+ positively selected. The receptor comes from a man aged 18 to 30 in good health. Some clones in this sample may be carry-over from other donors' samples. In nucleotides, the CDR3 is TGTGCCAGCTCAGCTCGGACCGAACCGACCTTTAATCAGCCCCAGCATTTT. Encoded protein: CASSARTEPTFNQPQHF. The entire variable domain, with the rest obtained from reference TRBV18 and TRBJ1-5, is as follows: NAGVMQNPRHLVRRRGQEARLRCSPMKGHSHVYWYRQLPEEGLKFMVYLQKENIIDESGMPKERFSAEFPKEGPSILRIQQVVRGDSAAYFCASSARTEPTFNQPQHFGDGTRLSIL.